The T cell receptor (beta chain) described here comes from a study of blood T cell repertoires in COVID-19. Original processing notes: Estimation of nucleated cell counts relied on the amplification of reference gene primers. Generated by immunoSEQ multiplex PCR, the TCRdb table keeps only in-frame clones and is missing some. Clone size and V and J calls were adopted from that table, with D and trimming inferred from the DNA. The sample contains about 240,000 clones, roughly 82% of which appear only once. Trimming left V 4 bases short and J 3 bases short, with 10 bases between. The CDR3 loop spans 14 amino acids. Germline V lookup: CDR1 SNHLY, CDR2 FYNNEI.

The V and J genes are TRBV2 and TRBJ1-3; D is undetermined. This sequence originates from a man older than 75 with acute or convalescent COVID-19. Sequences were obtained from peripheral blood. The chain's CDR3 is CASSVRGGGNTIYF. The CDR3 DNA sequence: TGTGCCAGCAGTGTCAGAGGAGGTGGAAACACCATATATTTT.